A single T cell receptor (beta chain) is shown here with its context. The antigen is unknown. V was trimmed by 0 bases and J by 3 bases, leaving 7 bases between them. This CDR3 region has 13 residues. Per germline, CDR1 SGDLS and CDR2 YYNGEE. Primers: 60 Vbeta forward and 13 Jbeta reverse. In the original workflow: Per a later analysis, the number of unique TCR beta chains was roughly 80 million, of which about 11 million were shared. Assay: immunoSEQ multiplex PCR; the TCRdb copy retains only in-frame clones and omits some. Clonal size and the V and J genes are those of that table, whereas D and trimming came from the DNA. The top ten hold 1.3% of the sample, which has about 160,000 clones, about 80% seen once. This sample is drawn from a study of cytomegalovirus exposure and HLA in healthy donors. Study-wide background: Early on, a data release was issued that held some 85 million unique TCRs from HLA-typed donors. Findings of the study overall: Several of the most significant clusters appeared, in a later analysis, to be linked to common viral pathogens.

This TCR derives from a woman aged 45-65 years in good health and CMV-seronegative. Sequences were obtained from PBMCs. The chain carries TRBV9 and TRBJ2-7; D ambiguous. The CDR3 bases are TGTGCCAGCAGCGTAGCCGCGAACTACGAGCAGTACTTC. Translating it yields CASSVAANYEQYF.